The 15 T cell receptor beta chains given below trace back to one sample, sequenced in a study of regulatory T cells in long-lasting Graves disease (dated by TCRdb to the early 2020s). The library was built by means of multiplex PCR. Instrument on record: Illumina HiSeq 4000. TCR beta libraries were built with iRepertoire HTBI primers and Arm-PCR amplification of CDR3 regions. TCRdb applied fastp at Q25 and MiXCR to the public reads, then kept only in-frame beta chains. Here each entry gathers all rows of one CDR3 protein and keeps the most common genes and DNA. In all, the sample holds hundreds of thousands of distinct CDR3 sequences, and approximately 15% of those were seen once. 15% to 20% of the sample rests with the top ten. This specimen's time point label, interpreted: newly diagnosed GD, antithyroid drugs for less than 3 months. RNA was extracted from PBMCs in TRIzol for both TCR sequencing and RNA sequencing.

This same sample was also part of a study on T cells in Graves' hyperthyroidism and ophthalmopathy.

The input for sequencing was peripheral blood mononuclear cells (PBMCs), taken at new diagnosis, from a patient treated with antithyroid drugs. All receptors come from a woman in her 30s with Graves disease. Donor details come from another sample of the same person, matched by shared clones.

This clonotype came up many times. The J gene is TRBJ2-7, the V gene TRBV5-1, with 7 bases identical to TRBD2. V lost 4 bases and J lost 4; bases outside the gene matches: 14. The CDR3 runs to 16 residues. CDR1 and CDR2 from the germline V gene are SGHRS and YFSETQ. DNA for the CDR3: TGCGCCAGCAGCCCAACCCCCACAGGCGGGAGTTACGAGCAGTACTTC. The encoded protein is CASSPTPTGGSYEQYF.

The V gene is TRBV20-1, the J gene TRBJ2-5, with D perhaps assigned TRBD1 or TRBD2 (5 bases each). This CDR3 spans 13 amino acids. Between the trimmed V and J ends, which lost 5 bases and 2 bases, there was a span of 12 bases. CDR1 and CDR2 from the germline V gene are DFQATT and SNEGSKA (reference sequence). The CDR3 bases are TGCAGTGCTGGGGGTATGATTCAAGAGACCCAGTACTTC. It encodes CSAGGMIQETQYF.

This clonotype was observed many times. The CDR3 region has the DNA TGTGCCAGCTCCCGTTTAAGGTACACTGAAGCTTTCTTT. Translating gives CASSRLRYTEAFF. The chain uses TRBV6-1 and TRBJ1-1, with D hard to call. The germline gives CDR1 MNHNS, CDR2 SASEGT. The CDR3 covers 13 residues. Trimming left V 8 bases short and J 3 bases short, with 13 bases between.

The rearrangement links TRBV27 to TRBJ1-6; TRBD1 might be the D (6 bases). Trimming pared 3 bases from V and 10 bases from J, leaving 16 bases between. In germline, CDR1 is MNHEY, CDR2 SMNVEV (reference sequence). The CDR3 totals 15 residues. The CDR3 coding sequence is TGTGCCAGCAGTTTCACAGGACAGATAGGATCACCCCTCCACTTT. Translated, it gives CASSFTGQIGSPLHF.

V is TRBV25-1 and J is TRBJ2-3; D ambiguous. The CDR3 covers 14 residues. Germline CDR1 is MGHDK and CDR2 is SYGVNS. V was clipped by 3 bases and J by 4 bases, with 11 bases between them. The DNA of the CDR3 is TGTGCCAGCAGTGACACAAATCCCCCAGATACGCAGTATTTT. Its translation is CASSDTNPPDTQYF.

The chain couples TRBV29-1 to TRBJ2-5; 10 bases align to TRBD1. The CDR3 runs to 14 residues. Germline CDR1 is SQVTM and CDR2 is ANQGSEA. Trimming cost V 5 bases and J 4 bases; bases outside gene matches: 7. CDR3 loop: CSVNTGQGLETQYF. The CDR3 DNA sequence: TGCAGCGTTAACACGGGACAGGGGTTAGAGACCCAGTACTTC.

The rearrangement links TRBV12-3 or TRBV12-4 to TRBJ2-2; D may be TRBD1 (5 bases). Trimming cost V 6 bases and J 4 bases, with 12 bases left between them. This CDR3 contains 14 residues. Here the CDR3 reads CASSRQGTTGELFF. The DNA for the CDR3 is TGTGCCAGCAGCAGGCAGGGAACCACCGGGGAGCTGTTTTTT.

This clonotype was seen repeatedly, ten times or more. In nucleotides, the CDR3 is TGTGCCAGCAGCCCCTTCCAAGCGGGAGGGCCGTCAGAGCAGTTCTTC. Its protein product is CASSPFQAGGPSEQFF. The chain couples TRBV7-3 to TRBJ2-1, with TRBD2 matching over 10 bases. CDR1 and CDR2 (germline): SGHTA, FQGTGA. Trimming at V came to 5 bases and at J to 10 bases, leaving 14 bases not matched to a gene. The CDR3 runs 16 residues.

This clonotype occurred many times. For the CDR3, the DNA is TGTGCCAGTCAGTCAGGGGGCGATGAAGCTTTCTTT. This gives the protein CASQSGGDEAFF. The rearrangement links TRBV19 to TRBJ1-1; TRBD1 aligns across 8 bases. V shed 8 bases, J shed 7 bases, and the junction held 6 bases outside the gene matches. Germline V CDR1 and CDR2: LNHDA, SQIVND (reference sequence). The CDR3 consists of 12 residues.

This clonotype was detected ten times or more. The chain carries TRBV6-5 and TRBJ1-5; 9 positions agree with TRBD1. The CDR3 is 14 amino acids. In germline, CDR1 is MNHEY, CDR2 SVGAGI. V shed 3 bases and J 4 bases; nucleotides not matched to a gene: 1. The CDR3 nucleotides read TGTGCCAGCAGTTATGGGACAGGGAATCAGCCCCAGCATTTT. Residues: CASSYGTGNQPQHF.

The V call is TRBV5-1, the J call TRBJ1-4; D is perhaps TRBD1 (5 bases). This CDR3 is built from 13 residues. CDR1 and CDR2 (germline): SGHRS, YFSETQ. V was cut by 7 bases and J by 4 bases, with 11 bases left in between. This chain's CDR3 is CASRGRINEKLFF. The DNA for the CDR3 is TGCGCCAGCCGGGGACGGATTAATGAAAAACTGTTTTTT.

This clonotype was seen more than once but under ten times. CDR3 loop: CSARHLSSYEQYF. CDR3 sequence (DNA): TGCAGTGCTAGACACCTGAGCTCCTACGAGCAGTACTTC. This rearrangement joins TRBV20-1 to TRBJ2-7; D is ambiguous. Germline CDR1 reads DFQATT; CDR2 reads SNEGSKA (reference sequence). The CDR3 has 13 amino acids. V gave up 2 bases and J gave up 0 bases, with 8 bases separating them.

In its sample, this clonotype was seen many times. The chain employs TRBV10-3 and TRBJ2-7; 9 nucleotides agree with TRBD2. V lost 7 bases, J lost 6 bases, and 10 bases stayed unmatched. The germline V gene encodes CDR1 ENHRY and CDR2 SYGVKD. This CDR3 spans 14 amino acids. CDR3: CAITPGLALGEQYF. The CDR3 DNA is TGTGCCATCACACCGGGACTAGCTCTGGGCGAGCAGTACTTC.

V is TRBV5-1 and J is TRBJ1-4; 9 nucleotides align to TRBD1. Germline V gene sequence: CDR1 SGHRS, CDR2 YFSETQ. V was pared by 4 bases and J by 8 bases, with 15 bases of the junction left unmatched. The CDR3 is made up of 17 amino acids. CDR3 sequence reads: CASSPLRLQGAREKLFF. The CDR3, as DNA: TGCGCCAGCAGCCCGCTCCGGTTACAGGGGGCGCGCGAAAAACTGTTTTTT.

This clonotype was detected many times. CDR3 DNA: TGTGCCAGCAGCCGTACAGATTCTAGAGAGACCCAGTACTTC. Protein sequence: CASSRTDSRETQYF. This chain connects TRBV7-2 to TRBJ2-5; D gene unclear. V gave up 5 bases and J gave up 4 bases, with 14 bases separating them. CDR1 is SGHTA and CDR2 is FQGNSA in the germline V gene. There are 14 residues in the CDR3. The whole variable domain, remainder taken from reference TRBV7-2 and TRBJ2-5, is GAGVSQSPSNKVTEKGKDVELRCDPISGHTALYWYRQSLGQGLEFLIYFQGNSAPDKSGLPSDRFSAERTGGSVSTLTIQRTQQEDSAVYLCASSRTDSRETQYFGPGTRLLVL.